A selection of T cell receptor beta chains follows, all from one sample in a study of PD-1 blockade in mismatch repair-deficient tumors. The assay was immunoSEQ multiplex PCR, and TCRdb's table has in-frame clones only and misses some. The data contain 39,000 or so clones, approximately 88% of them seen just once; the ten biggest clones take up around 1%. The material sequenced was PBMCs, taken roughly 40 weeks after starting pembrolizumab. The receptors derive from an adult with mismatch repair-deficient cancer. Each CDR3 is given without its conserved first and last residue. Fields, in order: V gene, J gene, CDR3 protein.

>TRBV6-4|TRBJ1-5
ASSDSSGQGANQPQH
>TRBV9|TRBJ2-6
ASAVERDNVLT
>TRBV11-1|TRBJ1-2
ASSSSYRARGGYT
>TRBV25-1|TRBJ2-2
ASSHQGTGELF
>TRBV19|TRBJ1-3
ASSIQGQGKFRGNTIY
>TRBV6-5|TRBJ2-1
ASSYSKAGGPSKQF
>TRBV7-9|TRBJ2-1
ASSTGTSSYNEQF
>TRBV15|TRBJ1-2
ATSREGGWEKDRGRLGNYGYT
>TRBV11-3|TRBJ2-5
ASSLGSGQGETQY
>TRBV19|TRBJ2-5
ASSRRGLAGGQGGETQY
>TRBV19|TRBJ2-1
ASSFRGLSSYNEQF
>TRBV25-1|TRBJ1-2
ASSESTPWSGLRGYT
>TRBV7-9|TRBJ1-2
ASSLFPAGENYGYT
>TRBV6-6|TRBJ1-5
AIQTGENQPQH
>TRBV5-4|TRBJ2-5
ASSRTGLAEETQY
>TRBV2|TRBJ2-3
ASDKTMSTDTQY